Below, 26 T cell receptor beta chains from the same sample are listed, as sequenced in a study of cytomegalovirus exposure and HLA in healthy donors. The primer mix had 60 Vbeta and 13 Jbeta primers. Method: immunoSEQ multiplex PCR; TCRdb's copy keeps in-frame clones and lacks some. The table shows around 170,000 clones, with 78% occurring only once. Sequences were obtained from PBMCs. Source of these receptors: a male donor in good health and CMV-seronegative.

The chain has TRBV6-4 and TRBJ1-6; D possibly corresponds to TRBD1 (5 bases). The CDR3 runs 16 residues. The V end was cut by 2 bases, the J end by 3 bases, with 11 bases between. In germline, CDR1 is MRHNA, CDR2 SNTAGT. CDR3 in amino acids: CASSDGDRNYNSPLHF. The CDR3 DNA reads as TGTGCCAGCAGTGACGGTGACAGAAACTATAATTCACCCCTCCACTTT.

This chain links TRBV5-1 with TRBJ2-3; 7 nucleotides line up with TRBD1. Germline assignment: CDR1 SGHRS and CDR2 YFSETQ. Trimming cost V 4 bases and J 3 bases; bases outside gene matches: 5. This CDR3 spans 14 amino acids. The CDR3 region has the DNA TGCGCCAGCAGCAGAGGGGACAGTACAGATACGCAGTATTTT. Translation gives CASSRGDSTDTQYF. The entire variable domain, with the rest obtained from reference TRBV5-1 and TRBJ2-3, is as follows: KAGVTQTPRYLIKTRGQQVTLSCSPISGHRSVSWYQQTPGQGLQFLFEYFSETQRNKGNFPGRFSGRQFSNSRSEMNVSTLELGDSALYLCASSRGDSTDTQYFGPGTRLTVL.

This clone was detected only once. J is TRBJ2-5 and V is TRBV27, with 7 bases lining up with TRBD2. Germline values: CDR1 MNHEY, CDR2 SMNVEV (reference sequence). The CDR3 spans 14 residues. Unmatched junction bases numbered 6, after V lost 5 bases and J lost 3 bases. CDR3: CASSPSGREETQYF. The CDR3 coding sequence is TGTGCCAGCAGTCCCTCGGGGAGGGAAGAGACCCAGTACTTC.

Written as DNA, the CDR3 is TGTGCCAGCAGCTCTGGACTAGCGGGGCCCTACGAGCAGTACTTC. Translation: CASSSGLAGPYEQYF. The chain joins TRBV11-3 to TRBJ2-7, with TRBD2 matching over 12 bases. This CDR3 comprises 15 residues. Unmatched junction bases numbered 3, after V lost 4 bases and J lost 2 bases. Germline CDR1 reads SGHNT; CDR2 reads YENEEA.

The chain recombines TRBV7-9 with TRBJ2-3; no definite D call. Germline assignment: CDR1 SEHNR and CDR2 FQNEAQ (reference sequence). V lost 2 bases to trimming and J lost 6 bases, with 6 bases between them. CDR3 length: 12 amino acids. The CDR3 DNA reads TGTGCCAGCAGCTTAATATCGGATACGCAGTATTTT. The encoded protein is CASSLISDTQYF.

V gene TRBV13 combines with J gene TRBJ2-1; no definite D call. The CDR3 loop spans 13 amino acids. V was pared by 5 bases and J by 7 bases, with 12 bases between. CDR1 PRHDT and CDR2 FYEKMQ come from the germline V gene (reference sequence). The CDR3 sequence: CASSQPPQNEQFF. The CDR3 nucleotides are TGTGCCAGCAGCCAACCACCCCAGAATGAGCAGTTCTTC. The full variable domain, with the rest looked up from reference TRBV13 and TRBJ2-1, is AAGVIQSPRHLIKEKRETATLKCYPIPRHDTVYWYQQGPGQDPQFLISFYEKMQSDKGSIPDRFSAQQFSDYHSELNMSSLELGDSALYFCASSQPPQNEQFFGPGTRLTVL.

The rearrangement links TRBV5-8 to TRBJ2-3; tentative D call: TRBD2 (6 bases). There are 13 residues in the CDR3. From germline, CDR1 is SGHTS and CDR2 YDEGEE. V lost 8 bases to trimming and J lost 5 bases, with 15 bases between them. The CDR3 spells CASHLISGDTQYF. CDR3 coding DNA: TGTGCCAGTCACTTAATTAGCGGAGATACGCAGTATTTT.

With respect to this clone: The sample contains more than one DNA sequence encoding this CDR3. The V gene is TRBV5-4, the J gene TRBJ1-3; tentative D call: TRBD1 (6 bases). The CDR3 totals 14 residues. Trimming removed 5 bases at V and 2 bases at J, with 11 bases between. Germline V gives CDR1 SGHNT, CDR2 YYREEE (reference sequence). CDR3 region: CASSLSGAGNTIYF. The CDR3 DNA is TGTGCCAGCAGTCTCTCAGGGGCTGGAAACACCATATATTTT. The complete variable domain, with remaining parts taken from reference TRBV5-4 and TRBJ1-3, reads ETGVTQSPTHLIKTRGQQVTLRCSSQSGHNTVSWYQQALGQGPQFIFQYYREEENGRGNFPPRFSGLQFPNYSSELNVNALELDDSALYLCASSLSGAGNTIYFGEGSWLTVV.

The count of this clone is one. The rearrangement uses TRBV13 and TRBJ2-2; TRBD1 might be the D (5 bases). CDR3 length: 15 amino acids. Germline CDR1 and CDR2: PRHDT and FYEKMQ (reference sequence). V was clipped by 0 bases and J by 1 base, with 6 bases between them. Here the CDR3 DNA reads TGTGCCAGCAGCTTAGGGGGGCAGAACACCGGGGAGCTGTTTTTT. Translating it yields CASSLGGQNTGELFF.

CDR3 amino acids: CASSPGLAWGYEQYF. The CDR3 DNA sequence: TGTGCCAGTAGTCCTGGTCTAGCATGGGGCTACGAGCAGTACTTC. This chain connects TRBV19 to TRBJ2-7, with D tentatively TRBD2 (5 bases). CDR3 length: 15 residues. Trimming stripped 5 bases from V and 3 bases from J, with 17 bases between. Germline V gene lookup returns CDR1 LNHDA and CDR2 SQIVND (reference sequence).

The rearrangement joins TRBV27 to TRBJ2-3, with D possibly TRBD1 on 6 matching bases. Germline assignment: CDR1 MNHEY and CDR2 SMNVEV (reference sequence). Trimming stripped 5 bases from V and 3 bases from J, with 12 bases between. The CDR3 runs to 14 residues. The CDR3 is CASSPQGPTDTQYF. In nucleotides, the CDR3 is TGTGCCAGCAGTCCACAGGGTCCGACAGATACGCAGTATTTT.

This chain connects TRBV30 to TRBJ2-3; D is unresolved. From germline, CDR1 is GTSNPN and CDR2 SVGIG (reference sequence). V lost 0 bases, J lost 3 bases, and 7 bases lay in between. The CDR3 covers 13 residues. CDR3 residues: CAWSVLTTDTQYF. The CDR3 nucleotides are TGTGCCTGGAGTGTACTTACGACAGATACGCAGTATTTT. The variable domain in full, completed from reference TRBV30 and TRBJ2-3, reads SQTIHQWPATLVQPVGSPLSLECTVEGTSNPNLYWYRQAAGRGLQLLFYSVGIGQISSEVPQNLSASRPQDRQFILSSKKLLLSDSGFYLCAWSVLTTDTQYFGPGTRLTVL.

The V gene is TRBV6-5, the J gene TRBJ2-7; 8 nucleotides agree with TRBD2. V lost 2 bases to trimming and J lost 0 bases; unmatched junction nucleotides: 3. The germline V gene has CDR1 MNHEY and CDR2 SVGAGI. This CDR3 is 15 amino acids long. The CDR3 DNA follows: TGTGCCAGCAGTTACGACGGGGGGGTCTCCTACGAGCAGTACTTC. Amino acid sequence: CASSYDGGVSYEQYF.

The V call is TRBV4-3, the J call TRBJ2-7; 8 positions match TRBD2. The germline V gene has CDR1 LGHNA and CDR2 YSLEER. This CDR3 region has 16 residues. V was clipped by 2 bases and J by 1 base; unmatched bases: 7. CDR3 in DNA: TGCGCCAGCAGCCAATTCGCCGGGACTAGTTCCTACGAGCAGTACTTC. Encoded protein: CASSQFAGTSSYEQYF.

This clone has only a few counts. The chain carries TRBV2 and TRBJ1-6, with TRBD1 identical over 8 bases. Trimming cost V 7 bases and J 9 bases; bases outside gene matches: 11. Per germline, CDR1 SNHLY and CDR2 FYNNEI. CDR3 length: 15 residues. CDR3 sequence: CASIPRTGYGSPLHF. The DNA for the CDR3 is TGTGCCAGCATCCCTCGGACAGGGTACGGTTCACCCCTCCACTTT.

The genes are TRBV10-3 and TRBJ1-2; D is unclear. The germline gives CDR1 ENHRY, CDR2 SYGVKD. V was shortened by 3 bases and J by 2 bases, with 4 bases between the two germline ends. This CDR3 has 12 residues. For the CDR3, the DNA is TGTGCCATCAGTGAAGCAAACTATGGCTACACCTTC. The encoded protein is CAISEANYGYTF.

This clone was observed a few times. The gene calls are TRBV6-5 and TRBJ2-7; D possibly corresponds to TRBD2 (6 bases). V gave up 8 bases and J gave up 3 bases, with 20 bases separating them. The germline gives CDR1 MNHEY, CDR2 SVGAGI. This CDR3 is built from 15 residues. The CDR3 DNA follows: TGTGCCAGCCTTAAGTTACGCGGGACGGGCTACGAGCAGTACTTC. Amino acids: CASLKLRGTGYEQYF.

The chain links TRBV6-4 to TRBJ2-2; D not resolved. Between the trimmed V and J ends, which lost 0 bases and 1 base, there was a span of 6 bases. This CDR3 has 15 residues. The germline V gene has CDR1 MRHNA and CDR2 SNTAGT. This CDR3 is CASSDSVENTGELFF. The CDR3 DNA is TGTGCCAGCAGTGACTCGGTAGAGAACACCGGGGAGCTGTTTTTT.

CDR3 region: CAWSVQGTSGSAQYF. CDR3 sequence (DNA): TGTGCCTGGAGTGTCCAGGGGACTAGCGGGAGCGCGCAGTATTTT. V is TRBV30 and J is TRBJ2-3; 14 positions agree with TRBD2. This CDR3 is 15 amino acids long. After removal of 0 bases from V and 10 bases from J, the junction contained 6 bases not matched to a gene. Germline V lookup: CDR1 GTSNPN, CDR2 SVGIG (reference sequence).

This clone was observed a few times. This sequence joins TRBV5-1 and TRBJ2-2; no clear D gene. Per germline, CDR1 SGHRS and CDR2 YFSETQ. V shed 4 bases and J shed 5 bases, with 12 bases lying between them. This CDR3 has 14 residues. CDR3 DNA: TGCGCCAGCAGCAGACAACCGAGTACCGGGGAGCTGTTTTTT. Translation: CASSRQPSTGELFF.

This rearrangement joins TRBV7-8 to TRBJ2-7, with D possibly matching TRBD1 (5 bases). Trimming shortened V by 2 bases and J by 5 bases, and 7 bases separated the two germline ends. Germline values: CDR1 SGHVS, CDR2 FQNEAQ. The CDR3 covers 12 residues. In DNA form, the CDR3 reads TGTGCCAGCAGCTTACAGGGAAACGAGCAGTACTTC. This codes for CASSLQGNEQYF.

In its sample, this clone was seen a few times. This sequence joins TRBV30 and TRBJ2-7; 11 nucleotides line up with TRBD2. The germline V gene has CDR1 GTSNPN and CDR2 SVGIG (reference sequence). This CDR3 is built from 13 residues. V shed 8 bases and J 2 bases; nucleotides not matched to a gene: 5. The CDR3 reads CASSSGGTYEQYF. For the CDR3, the DNA is TGTGCCAGTTCTAGCGGGGGGACCTACGAGCAGTACTTC.

The chain recombines TRBV5-1 with TRBJ2-5; 10 bases match TRBD1. Matching the DNA end better, TRBJ2-7 makes the J call doubtful. The CDR3 loop spans 15 amino acids. Per germline, CDR1 SGHRS and CDR2 YFSETQ. For the CDR3, the DNA is TGCGCCAGCAGCATTGGACAGGGGGGCCGTTACGAGCAGTACTTC. Protein product: CASSIGQGGRYEQYF.

This clone appeared a few times. This chain connects TRBV28 to TRBJ2-4, with a possible D match to TRBD2 (5 bases). Germline V lookup: CDR1 MDHEN, CDR2 SYDVKM. The V end lost 5 bases, the J end lost 3 bases, and 17 bases lay between the germline ends. The CDR3 totals 16 residues. CDR3 region: CASSPSPAGIKNIQYF. The CDR3 coding sequence is TGTGCCAGCAGTCCTAGCCCGGCTGGCATCAAAAACATTCAGTACTTC.

The chain employs TRBV28 and TRBJ1-2; 7 nucleotides agree with TRBD1. Germline assignment: CDR1 MDHEN and CDR2 SYDVKM. This CDR3 is built from 13 residues. The ends lost 6 bases at V and 8 bases at J; junction bases unmatched: 9. DNA of the CDR3: TGTGCCAGCAGGATACAGGGGATAGGCGGCTACACCTTC. Residues: CASRIQGIGGYTF.

The chain links TRBV5-8 to TRBJ2-1; D is ambiguous. Per germline, CDR1 SGHTS and CDR2 YDEGEE. The CDR3 is 13 amino acids. V was trimmed by 5 bases and J by 8 bases, leaving 14 bases between them. DNA of the CDR3: TGTGCCAGCAGTGGGCTCGTTTGGGATGAGCAGTTCTTC. Its protein is CASSGLVWDEQFF. Full variable domain (remainder filled in from reference TRBV5-8 and TRBJ2-1): EAGVTQSPTHLIKTRGQQATLRCSPISGHTSVYWYQQALGLGLQFLLWYDEGEERNRGNFPPRFSGRQFPNYSSELNVNALELEDSALYLCASSGLVWDEQFFGPGTRLTVL.